The rows below give T cell receptor beta chains drawn from one sample of a study of cytotoxic CD8 clonotypes in ibrutinib-treated CLL. Assay used: immunoSEQ multiplex PCR; TCRdb lists only in-frame clones, some missing. The sample carries 110,000 to 150,000 clones, 85% to 95% recorded once. Sequenced material: PBMCs, taken after 12 months of ibrutinib treatment. These receptors all come from a human donor with chronic lymphocytic leukemia. The CDR3 runs from the conserved cysteine through the conserved F or W. Fields, in order: D gene, J gene, V gene, clone size, CDR3 protein, CDR3 DNA. D genes are given only for firm matches. Expanded clones are given a class, and other clones once, few, many or no size at all.

D gene: NA
J gene: TRBJ2-1
V gene: TRBV30
clone size: NA
CDR3 protein: CACGQSYNEQFF
CDR3 DNA: TGTGCCTGCGGACAGTCCTACAATGAGCAGTTCTTC

D gene: NA
J gene: TRBJ2-3
V gene: TRBV1
clone size: NA
CDR3 protein: CTSSQERGAPRGTQYF
CDR3 DNA: TGCACCAGCAGCCAAGAAAGGGGAGCGCCGCGTGGTACGCAGTATTTT

D gene: NA
J gene: TRBJ2-1
V gene: TRBV19
clone size: NA
CDR3 protein: CASSIETGGARKDEQFF
CDR3 DNA: TGTGCCAGTAGTATAGAAACTGGAGGCGCGAGGAAAGATGAGCAGTTCTTC

D gene: NA
J gene: TRBJ2-7
V gene: TRBV11-3
clone size: once
CDR3 protein: CASSLVACTSVEQYF
CDR3 DNA: TGTGCCAGCAGCTTAGTCGCATGCACCTCGGTCGAGCAGTACTTC

D gene: TRBD2
J gene: TRBJ2-1
V gene: TRBV10-2
clone size: once
CDR3 protein: CASSGIKGAGSGRDNEQFF
CDR3 DNA: TGCGCCAGCAGTGGTATCAAGGGGGCCGGGAGCGGGAGGGACAATGAGCAGTTCTTC

D gene: NA
J gene: TRBJ1-4
V gene: TRBV6-4
clone size: NA
CDR3 protein: CASTAGITNEKLFF
CDR3 DNA: TGTGCCAGCACAGCAGGTATCACTAATGAAAAACTGTTTTTT

D gene: TRBD2
J gene: TRBJ2-7
V gene: TRBV5-1
clone size: NA
CDR3 protein: CASSGSGTSGTSYRKEQYF
CDR3 DNA: TGCGCCAGCAGCGGCTCAGGGACTAGCGGGACATCATACCGAAAAGAGCAGTACTTC

D gene: TRBD2
J gene: TRBJ2-7
V gene: TRBV29-1
clone size: NA
CDR3 protein: CSVGTSSKVTWREQYF
CDR3 DNA: TGCAGCGTCGGGACTAGCTCCAAAGTTACATGGCGCGAGCAGTACTTC

D gene: NA
J gene: TRBJ2-1
V gene: TRBV7-2
clone size: NA
CDR3 protein: CASSLVGGQHNEQFF
CDR3 DNA: TGTGCCAGCAGCTTAGTTGGAGGACAGCACAATGAGCAGTTCTTC

D gene: NA
J gene: TRBJ1-5
V gene: TRBV30
clone size: NA
CDR3 protein: CAWSPTQGQPQHF
CDR3 DNA: TGTGCCTGGAGCCCCACTCAGGGTCAGCCCCAGCATTTT

D gene: NA
J gene: TRBJ2-7
V gene: TRBV7-2
clone size: NA
CDR3 protein: CASSLNYGTYEQYF
CDR3 DNA: TGTGCCAGCAGCTTAAACTACGGTACCTACGAGCAGTACTTC

D gene: TRBD2
J gene: TRBJ2-1
V gene: TRBV9
clone size: NA
CDR3 protein: CASSTAGGEYLEQFF
CDR3 DNA: TGTGCCAGCAGCACCGCGGGAGGGGAGTATCTTGAGCAGTTCTTC

D gene: NA
J gene: TRBJ2-7
V gene: TRBV7-3
clone size: once
CDR3 protein: CASSLPPGAIGSYEQYF
CDR3 DNA: TGTGCCAGCAGCTTACCTCCGGGGGCCATCGGGAGCTACGAGCAGTACTTC

D gene: NA
J gene: TRBJ1-1
V gene: TRBV29-1
clone size: NA
CDR3 protein: CSVEKEGFGAFF
CDR3 DNA: TGCAGCGTTGAAAAAGAGGGGTTTGGAGCTTTCTTT

D gene: NA
J gene: TRBJ2-7
V gene: TRBV19
clone size: NA
CDR3 protein: CASSMMDSYEQYF
CDR3 DNA: TGTGCCAGTAGTATGATGGACTCCTACGAGCAGTACTTC

D gene: TRBD1
J gene: TRBJ2-5
V gene: TRBV5-4
clone size: NA
CDR3 protein: CASSLTGTEETQYF
CDR3 DNA: TGTGCCAGCAGCCTAACCGGGACAGAGGAGACCCAGTACTTC

D gene: TRBD1
J gene: TRBJ1-5
V gene: TRBV19
clone size: NA
CDR3 protein: CASSARDRNQPQHF
CDR3 DNA: TGTGCCAGTAGTGCCCGGGACAGAAATCAGCCCCAGCATTTT

D gene: NA
J gene: TRBJ2-2
V gene: TRBV7-2
clone size: NA
CDR3 protein: CASSLGRGLAGVGTGELFF
CDR3 DNA: TGTGCCAGCAGCTTAGGCAGGGGGCTGGCGGGAGTAGGGACCGGGGAGCTGTTTTTT